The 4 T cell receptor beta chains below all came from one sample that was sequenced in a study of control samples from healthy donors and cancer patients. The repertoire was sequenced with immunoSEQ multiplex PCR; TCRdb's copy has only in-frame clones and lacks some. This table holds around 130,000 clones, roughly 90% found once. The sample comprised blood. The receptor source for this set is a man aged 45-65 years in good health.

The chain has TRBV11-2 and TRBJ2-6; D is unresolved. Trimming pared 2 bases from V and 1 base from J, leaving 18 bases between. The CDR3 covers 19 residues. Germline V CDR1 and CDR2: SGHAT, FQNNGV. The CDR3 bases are TGTGCCAGCAGCTTATATCGGGTAGGGCTTCAATCTGGGGCCAACGTCCTGACTTTC. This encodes CASSLYRVGLQSGANVLTF.

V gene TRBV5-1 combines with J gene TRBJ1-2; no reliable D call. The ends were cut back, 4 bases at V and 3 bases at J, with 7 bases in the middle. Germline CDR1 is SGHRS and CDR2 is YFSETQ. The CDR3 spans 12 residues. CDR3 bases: TGCGCCAGCAGCGGAACGGACTATGGCTACACCTTC. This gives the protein CASSGTDYGYTF.

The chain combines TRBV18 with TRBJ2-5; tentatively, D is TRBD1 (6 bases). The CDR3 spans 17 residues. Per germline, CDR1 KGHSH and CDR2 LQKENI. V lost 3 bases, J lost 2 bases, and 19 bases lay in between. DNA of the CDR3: TGTGCCAGCTCACCCTCCTTAGCCGAACAGGGACAAGAGACCCAGTACTTC. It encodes CASSPSLAEQGQETQYF.

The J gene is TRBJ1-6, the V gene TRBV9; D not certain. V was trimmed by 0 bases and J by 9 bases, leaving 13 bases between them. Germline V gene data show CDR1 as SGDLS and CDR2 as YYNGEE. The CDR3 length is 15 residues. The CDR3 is CASSVGSLGGSPLHF. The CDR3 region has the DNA TGTGCCAGCAGCGTAGGTTCCTTGGGCGGTTCACCCCTCCACTTT.